The following is a T cell receptor beta chain sequence with its context. Its specificity is not known. This sample is part of a study of shared clonotypes between healthy human individuals. General study findings and limits: Read depth was anticipated to influence clonotype sharing among donors.

Every subset had its genomic DNA shared out evenly among several immunoSEQ plates. On sorted subsets, replicate PCRs used about 0.2 ug DNA, or tens of thousands of T cell genomes. The method was immunoSEQ multiplex PCR; TCRdb's version includes in-frame clones alone and lacks a portion of them. The sample records 2 million to 2.5 million clones, 85% to 95% being singletons. J was trimmed by 6 bases and V by 5 bases; bases with no gene match: 11. Germline-derived CDR1 and CDR2 are SEHNR and FQNEAQ (reference sequence). The CDR3 is 15 residues long. Sequencing was performed on naive CD4+ T cells from PBMCs. Subset noted: CD45RA+ positively selected. V usage is TRBV7-9 and J usage is TRBJ2-7; TRBD1 aligns across 9 bases. The sequence was obtained from a man between 18 and 29 years old in good health. Some clones in this sample may be carry-over from other donors' samples. CDR3 bases: TGTGCCAGCAGCCCCGAGGGGACAGGGACCCCCGAGCAGTACTTC. This encodes CASSPEGTGTPEQYF.